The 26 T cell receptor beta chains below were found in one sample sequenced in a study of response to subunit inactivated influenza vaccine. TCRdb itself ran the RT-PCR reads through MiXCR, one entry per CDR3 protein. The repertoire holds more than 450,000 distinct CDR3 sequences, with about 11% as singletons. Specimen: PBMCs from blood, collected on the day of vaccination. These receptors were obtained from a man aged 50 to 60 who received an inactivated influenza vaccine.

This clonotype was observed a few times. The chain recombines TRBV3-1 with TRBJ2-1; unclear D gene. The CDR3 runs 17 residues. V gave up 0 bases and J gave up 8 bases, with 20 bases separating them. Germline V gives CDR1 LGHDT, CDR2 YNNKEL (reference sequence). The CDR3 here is CASSQDLRPDWGDEQFF. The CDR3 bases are TGTGCCAGCAGCCAAGATCTAAGGCCGGATTGGGGTGATGAGCAGTTCTTC.

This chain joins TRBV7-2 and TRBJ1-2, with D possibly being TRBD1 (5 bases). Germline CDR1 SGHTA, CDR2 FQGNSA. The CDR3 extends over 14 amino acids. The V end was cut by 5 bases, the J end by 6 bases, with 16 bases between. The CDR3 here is CASSPTGPGDGYTF. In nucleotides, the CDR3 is TGTGCCAGCAGCCCTACAGGTCCGGGTGATGGCTACACCTTC.

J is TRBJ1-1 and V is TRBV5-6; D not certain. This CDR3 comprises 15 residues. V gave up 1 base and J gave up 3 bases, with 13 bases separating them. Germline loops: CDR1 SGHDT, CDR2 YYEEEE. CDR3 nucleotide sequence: TGTGCCAGCAGCTTGAAGTTCGAGCGGGACACTGAAGCTTTCTTT. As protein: CASSLKFERDTEAFF.

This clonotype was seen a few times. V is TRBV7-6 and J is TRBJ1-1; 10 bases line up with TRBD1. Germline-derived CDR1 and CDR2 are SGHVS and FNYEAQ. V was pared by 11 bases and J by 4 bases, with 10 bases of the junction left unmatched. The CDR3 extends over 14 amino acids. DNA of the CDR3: TGTGCCGGGGGGACAGGGGCTCTAGCCACTGAAGCTTTCTTT. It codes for CAGGTGALATEAFF.

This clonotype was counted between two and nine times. CDR3 residues: CSAWTASTDTQYF. The CDR3, as DNA: TGCAGTGCTTGGACAGCTAGCACAGATACGCAGTATTTT. The V and J genes are TRBV20-1 and TRBJ2-3, with D perhaps matching TRBD1 (6 bases). V was pared by 5 bases and J by 0 bases, with 9 bases between. The CDR3 has 13 amino acids. Germline V gene sequence: CDR1 DFQATT, CDR2 SNEGSKA (reference sequence).

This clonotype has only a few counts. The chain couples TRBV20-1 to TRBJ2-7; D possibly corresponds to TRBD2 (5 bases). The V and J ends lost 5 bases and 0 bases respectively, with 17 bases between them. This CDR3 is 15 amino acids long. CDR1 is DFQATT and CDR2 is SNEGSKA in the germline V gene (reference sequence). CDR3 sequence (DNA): TGCAGTGCTCCGAGGGTCCGGGCGCCCTCCTACGAGCAGTACTTC. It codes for CSAPRVRAPSYEQYF.

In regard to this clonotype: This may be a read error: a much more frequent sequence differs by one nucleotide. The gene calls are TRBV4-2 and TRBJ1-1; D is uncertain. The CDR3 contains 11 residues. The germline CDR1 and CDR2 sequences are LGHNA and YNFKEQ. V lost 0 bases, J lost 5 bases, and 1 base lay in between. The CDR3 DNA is TGTGCCAGCAGCCAAGAGACTGAAGCTTTCTTT. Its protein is CASSQETEAFF.

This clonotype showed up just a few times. Here the CDR3 DNA reads TGCAGTGCTAGGACATCGGGACTAGCGGGAACAGATACGCAGTATTTT. Translating gives CSARTSGLAGTDTQYF. The V and J genes are TRBV20-1 and TRBJ2-3, with 13 nucleotides matching TRBD2. CDR1 is DFQATT and CDR2 is SNEGSKA in the germline V gene (reference sequence). The J segment lost 3 bases and the V segment lost 3 bases, leaving 6 bases of the junction unmatched. The CDR3 has 16 residues.

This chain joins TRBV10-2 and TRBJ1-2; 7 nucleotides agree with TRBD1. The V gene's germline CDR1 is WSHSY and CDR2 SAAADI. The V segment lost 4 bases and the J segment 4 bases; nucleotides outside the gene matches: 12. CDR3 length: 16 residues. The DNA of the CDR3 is TGCGCCAGCAGTGTGACAGGGAACCATGGGAGCTATGGCTACACCTTC. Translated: CASSVTGNHGSYGYTF.

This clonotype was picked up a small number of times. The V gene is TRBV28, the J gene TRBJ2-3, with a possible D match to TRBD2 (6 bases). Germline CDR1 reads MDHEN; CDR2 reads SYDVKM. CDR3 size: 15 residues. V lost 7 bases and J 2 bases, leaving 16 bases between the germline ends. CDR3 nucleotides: TGTGCCAGCACCTTAGCGGCGGGGACCACAGATACGCAGTATTTT. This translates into CASTLAAGTTDTQYF.

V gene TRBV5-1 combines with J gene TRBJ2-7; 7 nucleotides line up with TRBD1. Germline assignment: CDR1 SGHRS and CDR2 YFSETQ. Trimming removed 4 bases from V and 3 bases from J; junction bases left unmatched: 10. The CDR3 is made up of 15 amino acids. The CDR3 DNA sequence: TGCGCCAGCAGCACCACGACAGGGTACATCTACGAGCAGTACTTC. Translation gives CASSTTTGYIYEQYF. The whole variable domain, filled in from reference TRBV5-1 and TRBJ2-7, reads KAGVTQTPRYLIKTRGQQVTLSCSPISGHRSVSWYQQTPGQGLQFLFEYFSETQRNKGNFPGRFSGRQFSNSRSEMNVSTLELGDSALYLCASSTTTGYIYEQYFGPGTRLTVT.

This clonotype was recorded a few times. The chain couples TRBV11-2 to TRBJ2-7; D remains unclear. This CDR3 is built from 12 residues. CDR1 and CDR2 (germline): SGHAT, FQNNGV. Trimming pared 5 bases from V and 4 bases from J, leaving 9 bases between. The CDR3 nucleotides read TGTGCCAGCAGCGCCGACCCATACGAGCAGTACTTC. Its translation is CASSADPYEQYF.

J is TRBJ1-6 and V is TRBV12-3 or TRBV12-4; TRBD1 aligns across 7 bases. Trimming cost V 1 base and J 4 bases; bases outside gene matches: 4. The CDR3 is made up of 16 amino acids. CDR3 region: CASSLGRGIYNSPLHF. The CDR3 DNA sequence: TGTGCCAGCAGTTTAGGCAGGGGGATATATAATTCACCCCTCCACTTT.

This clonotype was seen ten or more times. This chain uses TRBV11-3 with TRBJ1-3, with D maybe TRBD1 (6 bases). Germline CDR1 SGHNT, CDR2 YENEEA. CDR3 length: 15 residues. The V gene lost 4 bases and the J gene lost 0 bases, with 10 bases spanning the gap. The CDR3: CASSSTGYSGNTIYF. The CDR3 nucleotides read TGTGCCAGCAGCTCAACAGGGTACTCTGGAAACACCATATATTTT.

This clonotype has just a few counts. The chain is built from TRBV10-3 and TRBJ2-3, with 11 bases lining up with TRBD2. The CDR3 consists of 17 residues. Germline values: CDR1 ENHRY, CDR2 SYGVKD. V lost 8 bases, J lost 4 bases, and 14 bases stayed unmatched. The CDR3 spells CAIVAGGPGSFPDTQYF. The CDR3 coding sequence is TGTGCCATCGTAGCGGGGGGGCCCGGGTCGTTTCCAGATACGCAGTATTTT.

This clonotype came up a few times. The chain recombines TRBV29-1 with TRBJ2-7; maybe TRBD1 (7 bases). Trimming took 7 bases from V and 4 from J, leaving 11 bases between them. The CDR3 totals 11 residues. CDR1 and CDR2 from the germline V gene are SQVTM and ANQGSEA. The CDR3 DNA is TGCAGCGCAGGGGGGAAGTACGAGCAGTACTTC. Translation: CSAGGKYEQYF.

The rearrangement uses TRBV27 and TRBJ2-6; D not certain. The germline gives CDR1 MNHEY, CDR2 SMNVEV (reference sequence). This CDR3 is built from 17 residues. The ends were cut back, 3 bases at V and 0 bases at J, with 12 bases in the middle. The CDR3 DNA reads TGTGCCAGCAGTTTGAGTGCAGCCAGCTCTGGGGCCAACGTCCTGACTTTC. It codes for CASSLSAASSGANVLTF.

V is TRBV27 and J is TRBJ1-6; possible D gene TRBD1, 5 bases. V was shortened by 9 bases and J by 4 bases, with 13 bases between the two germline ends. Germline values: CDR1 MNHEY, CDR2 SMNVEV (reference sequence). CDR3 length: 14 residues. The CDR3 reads CASRGTRYNSPLHF. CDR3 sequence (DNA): TGTGCCAGTAGAGGGACGAGGTATAATTCACCCCTCCACTTT.

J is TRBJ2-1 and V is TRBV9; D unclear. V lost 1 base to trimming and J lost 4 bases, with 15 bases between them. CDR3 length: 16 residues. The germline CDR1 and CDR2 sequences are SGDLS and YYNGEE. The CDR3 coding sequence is TGTGCCAGCAGCGTATTGGCGAGCGCGACTTACAATGAGCAGTTCTTC. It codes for CASSVLASATYNEQFF.

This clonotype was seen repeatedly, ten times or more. CDR3 nucleotide sequence: TGTGCCAGCAGCTTAAACGTCGGGGAGAGCGCCGGGGAGCTGTTTTTT. Protein: CASSLNVGESAGELFF. J is TRBJ2-2 and V is TRBV7-2, with D maybe TRBD2 (5 bases). The V and J ends lost 2 bases and 6 bases respectively, with 16 bases between them. Germline CDR1 reads SGHTA; CDR2 reads FQGNSA. The CDR3 is 16 residues long.

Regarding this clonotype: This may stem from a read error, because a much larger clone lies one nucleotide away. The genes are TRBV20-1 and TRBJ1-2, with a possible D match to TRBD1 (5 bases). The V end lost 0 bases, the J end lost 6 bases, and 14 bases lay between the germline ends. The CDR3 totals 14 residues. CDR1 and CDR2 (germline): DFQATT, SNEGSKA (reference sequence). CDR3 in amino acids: CSAREGEGKNGYTF. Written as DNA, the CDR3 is TGCAGTGCTAGAGAAGGGGAGGGTAAGAATGGCTACACCTTC.

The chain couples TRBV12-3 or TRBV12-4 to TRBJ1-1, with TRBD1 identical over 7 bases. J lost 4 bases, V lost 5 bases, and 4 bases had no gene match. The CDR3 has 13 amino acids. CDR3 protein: CASSPDRPTEAFF. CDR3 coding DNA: TGTGCCAGCAGTCCGGACAGGCCCACTGAAGCTTTCTTT.

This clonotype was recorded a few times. The DNA for the CDR3 is TGTGCCAGCAGCTCAAGGCGGGAGGGCCGGGAGACCCAGTACTTC. Protein product: CASSSRREGRETQYF. V is TRBV7-9 and J is TRBJ2-5, with TRBD2 identical over 9 bases. The CDR3 is made up of 15 amino acids. The ends lost 4 bases at V and 5 bases at J; junction bases unmatched: 8. The V gene's germline CDR1 is SEHNR and CDR2 FQNEAQ (reference sequence).

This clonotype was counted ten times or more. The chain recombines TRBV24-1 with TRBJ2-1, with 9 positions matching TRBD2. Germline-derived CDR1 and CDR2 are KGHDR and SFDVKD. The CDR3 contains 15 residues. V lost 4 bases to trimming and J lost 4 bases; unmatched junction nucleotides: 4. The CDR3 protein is CATSESLAGYNEQFF. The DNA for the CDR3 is TGTGCCACCAGTGAATCTCTAGCGGGGTACAATGAGCAGTTCTTC.

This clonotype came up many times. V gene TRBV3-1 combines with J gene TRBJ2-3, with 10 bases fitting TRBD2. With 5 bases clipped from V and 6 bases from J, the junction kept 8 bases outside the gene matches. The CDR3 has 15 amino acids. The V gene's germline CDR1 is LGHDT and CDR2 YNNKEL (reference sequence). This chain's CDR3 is CASSIAGGLRDTQYF. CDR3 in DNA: TGTGCCAGCAGCATAGCGGGGGGCCTGCGGGATACGCAGTATTTT.

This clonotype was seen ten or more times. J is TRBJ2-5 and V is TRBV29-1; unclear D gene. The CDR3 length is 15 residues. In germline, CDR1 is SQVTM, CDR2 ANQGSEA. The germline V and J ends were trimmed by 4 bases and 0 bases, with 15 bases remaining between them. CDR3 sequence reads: CSVVVRVGYQETQYF. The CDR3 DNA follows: TGCAGCGTTGTTGTTAGGGTTGGCTACCAAGAGACCCAGTACTTC.